A selection of T cell receptor beta chains follows, all from one sample in a study of CD8+ T cells in alopecia areata. Profiled with immunoSEQ multiplex PCR; TCRdb holds only in-frame clones, not every one. Of over 150,000 clones in the sample, roughly 56% were seen once. Material: CD8+ T cells sorted from blood. Receptors were obtained from a human donor in good health. The CDR3 runs from the conserved cysteine through the conserved F or W. A D gene is named only where the DNA matches it firmly. Size tells how often a clone was seen (once, few, many) or the class of an expanded clone, and some rows leave it out.

-,TRBV27,TRBJ2-1,15,-,TGTGCCAGCAGTCCCCGGGACGGTTATTACAATGAGCAGTTCTTC,CASSPRDGYYNEQFF
-,TRBV29-1,TRBJ1-2,12,-,TGCAGCGTTAGTCGGCCTAACTATGGCTACACCTTC,CSVSRPNYGYTF
-,TRBV5-1,TRBJ2-1,15,TRBD2,TGCGCCAGCAGCTCAGCGGGGGGCGCGTTTAATGAGCAGTTCTTC,CASSSAGGAFNEQFF
-,TRBV19,TRBJ1-1,12,-,TGTGCCAGTAGTACTCCCGTAAGTGAAGCTTTCTTT,CASSTPVSEAFF
few,TRBV5-6,TRBJ1-4,14,TRBD1,TGTGCCAGCAGCGGGGACAGTTACAATGAAAAACTGTTTTTT,CASSGDSYNEKLFF
-,TRBV27,TRBJ1-2,15,-,TGTGCCAGCAGTTTATCCGCCTGGGGGGCGCCTGGCTACACCTTC,CASSLSAWGAPGYTF
few,TRBV5-6,TRBJ1-2,12,-,TGTGCCAGCACCACCTCGGGGAATGGCTACACCTTC,CASTTSGNGYTF
-,TRBV6-5,TRBJ1-2,13,-,TGTGCCAGCAGTAAAGGGGAAGATATCCGCTACACCTTC,CASSKGEDIRYTF
-,TRBV5-1,TRBJ1-2,12,-,TGCGCCAGCAGCTCGGGGGCTCCTGGCTACACCTTC,CASSSGAPGYTF
few,TRBV4-1,TRBJ1-6,15,-,TGCGCCAGCAGCCAAAGTGCGGCGGATAATTCACCCCTCCACTTT,CASSQSAADNSPLHF
few,TRBV2,TRBJ1-1,13,-,TGTGCCAGCAGCTTGGTGTCGAACACTGAAGCTTTCTTT,CASSLVSNTEAFF
-,TRBV10-2,TRBJ1-6,11,-,TGCGCCAGCAGCCCGCCGGGCCCCCTCCACTTT,CASSPPGPLHF
few,TRBV6-1,TRBJ2-5,16,-,TGTGCCAGCAGTGCCTCTAGCCTCCGGTACCAAGAGACCCAGTACTTC,CASSASSLRYQETQYF
-,TRBV5-4,TRBJ2-1,15,TRBD2,TGTGCCAGCAGCCCTGGACTAGCGGGGGGCAATGAGCAGTTCTTC,CASSPGLAGGNEQFF
-,TRBV7-9,TRBJ1-5,13,-,TGTGCCAGCAGCCTCAAATCTAGTCAGCCCCAGCATTTT,CASSLKSSQPQHF
-,TRBV23-1,TRBJ2-1,11,-,TGCGCCAGCAGTTTTAGCGGTGAGCAGTTCTTC,CASSFSGEQFF
-,TRBV19,TRBJ1-2,10,-,TGTGCCGCAGGGGACTATGGCTACACCTTC,CAAGDYGYTF
-,TRBV18,TRBJ2-1,16,TRBD2,TGTGCCAGCTCACCACCATGGGGGGGTCCCTACAATGAGCAGTTCTTC,CASSPPWGGPYNEQFF
-,TRBV30,TRBJ1-2,14,-,TGTGCCTCCTCCACGGGGGCGCAGTACTATGGCTACACCTTC,CASSTGAQYYGYTF
-,TRBV2,TRBJ2-1,15,-,TGTGCCAGCAGGCTCCAGAAGGGACGGGAAACTGAGCAGTTCTTC,CASRLQKGRETEQFF
-,TRBV28,TRBJ1-1,13,-,TGTGCCAGCAGTTTAAATCCGAACACTGAAGCTTTCTTT,CASSLNPNTEAFF
-,TRBV29-1,TRBJ1-1,12,-,TGCAGCGTTCCACAGGTCGGGGGCGAAGCTTTCTTT,CSVPQVGGEAFF
-,TRBV29-1,TRBJ1-2,14,-,TGCAGCGTTGAAGAAGTAGGACAGCTTTATGGCTACACCTTC,CSVEEVGQLYGYTF
-,TRBV5-4,TRBJ2-7,14,-,TGTGCCAGCAGCCCTGGGACGGACCCCTACGAGCAGTACTTC,CASSPGTDPYEQYF
few,TRBV7-9,TRBJ2-2,13,-,TGTGCCAGCAGCTTATTGAACACCGGGGAGCTGTTTTTT,CASSLLNTGELFF
-,TRBV5-4,TRBJ2-7,14,TRBD1,TGTGCCAGCAGCGTGGGACAGTTCTCCTACGAGCAGTACTTC,CASSVGQFSYEQYF
few,TRBV2,TRBJ2-1,16,-,TGTGCCATCCTCTCAGCTGGGACAAGCTCCTACAATGAGCAGTTCTTC,CAILSAGTSSYNEQFF
few,TRBV5-8,TRBJ2-1,15,TRBD2,TGTGCCAGCAGCTTGGAGACGGGGGGCTACAATGAGCAGTTCTTC,CASSLETGGYNEQFF
few,TRBV2,TRBJ2-2,14,-,TGTGCCAGCAGTGAAGACAGGGCCACCGGGGAGCTGTTTTTT,CASSEDRATGELFF
few,TRBV27,TRBJ1-5,13,TRBD1,TGTGCCAGCAGTTACAGGGGGGGTCAGCCCCAGCATTTT,CASSYRGGQPQHF
-,TRBV27,TRBJ1-1,13,TRBD1,TGTGCCAGCAGTCCGGACAGGGACACTGAAGCTTTCTTT,CASSPDRDTEAFF
-,TRBV5-1,TRBJ2-7,12,-,TGCGCCAGCAGCCCCTACGGTTCCGAGCAGTACTTC,CASSPYGSEQYF
-,TRBV29-1,TRBJ2-6,13,-,TGCAGCGTTGTGGGGTCTGGGGCCAACGTCCTGACTTTC,CSVVGSGANVLTF
-,TRBV9,TRBJ1-1,14,-,TGTGCCAGCAGCGCGTCTTGGCCGGGAGATGAAGCTTTCTTT,CASSASWPGDEAFF
-,TRBV7-9,TRBJ2-1,13,-,TGTGCCAGCAGCTTAGGGGGAGGCAATGAGCAGTTCTTC,CASSLGGGNEQFF
few,TRBV15,TRBJ1-2,13,-,TGTGCCACCAGCAGCCGGATAGCCTATGGCTACACCTTC,CATSSRIAYGYTF
-,TRBV11-2,TRBJ1-1,16,-,TGTGCCAGCAGCTTAGATCGGGGGAAGCCCTACCATGGGGCTTTCTTT,CASSLDRGKPYHGAFF
few,TRBV11-1,TRBJ2-5,13,-,TGTGCCAGCAGACAGGGACACCAAGAGACCCAGTACTTC,CASRQGHQETQYF